Listed here are 23 T cell receptor beta chains from one sample, sequenced in a study of blood T cell repertoires in COVID-19. Using immunoSEQ multiplex PCR, the repertoire was profiled, and TCRdb retains in-frame clones only, with some absent. The repertoire holds over 60,000 clones, with around 90% as singletons. Input material: peripheral blood. Source of these receptors: a man in his forties or fifties with COVID-19, enrolled during active disease.

The J gene is TRBJ1-5, the V gene TRBV6-6; D possibly corresponds to TRBD1 (6 bases). The germline CDR1 and CDR2 sequences are MNHNY and SVGAGI (reference sequence). V was cut by 6 bases and J by 6 bases, with 9 bases left in between. CDR3 length: 12 amino acids. The CDR3 loop reads CASRNRAQPQHF. DNA of the CDR3: TGTGCCAGCAGGAACAGGGCTCAGCCCCAGCATTTT.

The rearrangement joins TRBV25-1 to TRBJ2-7; D is perhaps TRBD2 (5 bases). V lost 6 bases and J 3 bases, leaving 6 bases between the germline ends. The CDR3 totals 11 residues. Germline-derived CDR1 and CDR2 are MGHDK and SYGVNS. The chain's CDR3 is CASRTNYEQYF. The CDR3 nucleotides are TGTGCCAGCAGGACTAACTACGAGCAGTACTTC.

V is TRBV2 and J is TRBJ2-7, with unresolved D. Germline CDR1 and CDR2: SNHLY and FYNNEI. With 3 bases removed from V and 3 bases from J, the gap between germline ends came to 9 bases. This CDR3 has 13 residues. As DNA, the CDR3 is TGTGCCAGCAGTGATCAACTTATCTACGAGCAGTACTTC. This translates into CASSDQLIYEQYF.

The CDR3 sequence is CASSPGGDTGELFF. DNA of the CDR3: TGCGCCAGCAGCCCCGGAGGGGACACCGGGGAGCTGTTTTTT. The chain combines TRBV4-3 with TRBJ2-2; D is possibly TRBD2 (6 bases). This CDR3 contains 14 residues. V was shortened by 4 bases and J by 3 bases, with 9 bases between the two germline ends. Germline V lookup: CDR1 LGHNA, CDR2 YSLEER.

This sequence joins TRBV9 and TRBJ2-2; TRBD2 aligns across 7 bases. Germline values: CDR1 SGDLS, CDR2 YYNGEE. The V gene end was trimmed by 0 bases and the J gene end by 3 bases; junction bases not matched to a gene: 2. This CDR3 is built from 15 residues. CDR3 amino acids: CASSVGTSDTGELFF. The CDR3 DNA follows: TGTGCCAGCAGCGTAGGGACTAGTGACACCGGGGAGCTGTTTTTT.

This clone was detected once. This sequence joins TRBV27 and TRBJ2-5, with TRBD1 matching 8 bases. Per the germline V gene, CDR1 is MNHEY and CDR2 is SMNVEV (reference sequence). This CDR3 comprises 15 residues. The ends lost 5 bases at V and 2 bases at J; junction bases unmatched: 7. The CDR3 sequence is CASSRWTGIQETQYF. CDR3 nucleotides: TGTGCCAGCAGTCGCTGGACAGGGATTCAAGAGACCCAGTACTTC.

The V gene is TRBV2, the J gene TRBJ2-7; D may be TRBD2 (6 bases). V was clipped by 8 bases and J by 3 bases, with 17 bases between them. The CDR3 has 14 amino acids. The germline V gene encodes CDR1 SNHLY and CDR2 FYNNEI. Written as DNA, the CDR3 is TGTGCCAGCTCCCCAGGTGGAGGGAACTACGAGCAGTACTTC. It yields the protein CASSPGGGNYEQYF.

The chain couples TRBV6-2 or TRBV6-3 to TRBJ1-1, with a weak D call TRBD1 (5 bases). The CDR3 extends over 15 amino acids. V lost 2 bases to trimming and J lost 4 bases, with 14 bases between them. Germline assignment: CDR1 MNHEY and CDR2 SVGEGT. CDR3 in DNA: TGTGCCAGCAGTTACGGGGCAGGGTCCCGCACTGAAGCTTTCTTT. It yields the protein CASSYGAGSRTEAFF.

The rearrangement links TRBV24-1 to TRBJ2-7, with 9 bases matching TRBD1. The CDR3 is made up of 14 amino acids. The germline gives CDR1 KGHDR, CDR2 SFDVKD. Trimming at V came to 3 bases and at J to 3 bases, leaving 2 bases not matched to a gene. The CDR3 bases are TGTGCCACCAGTGATGCGGACAGGGGCTACGAGCAGTACTTC. Encoded protein: CATSDADRGYEQYF.

The rearrangement links TRBV5-4 to TRBJ2-7; 7 bases match TRBD2. V shed 4 bases, J shed 4 bases, and the junction held 11 bases outside the gene matches. This CDR3 is 15 amino acids long. CDR1 SGHNT and CDR2 YYREEE come from the germline V gene (reference sequence). The CDR3 DNA sequence: TGTGCCAGCAGCGGGGTGGGAGCAGCGGGGTACGAGCAGTACTTC. Protein: CASSGVGAAGYEQYF.

The chain uses TRBV5-1 and TRBJ2-3, with TRBD2 identical over 8 bases. Trimming removed 0 bases from V and 3 bases from J; junction bases left unmatched: 3. The CDR3 has 15 residues. Germline lookup yields CDR1 SGHRS and CDR2 YFSETQ. The CDR3, as DNA: TGCGCCAGCAGCTTGGCAGCGGGAGTGACAGATACGCAGTATTTT. Amino acid sequence: CASSLAAGVTDTQYF. The variable domain in full, with the rest retrieved from reference TRBV5-1 and TRBJ2-3, is KAGVTQTPRYLIKTRGQQVTLSCSPISGHRSVSWYQQTPGQGLQFLFEYFSETQRNKGNFPGRFSGRQFSNSRSEMNVSTLELGDSALYLCASSLAAGVTDTQYFGPGTRLTVL.

The chain is built from TRBV5-1 and TRBJ2-3; TRBD2 is a possible D gene (6 bases). Germline lookup yields CDR1 SGHRS and CDR2 YFSETQ. V was clipped by 7 bases and J by 1 base, with 13 bases between them. The CDR3 has 14 residues. CDR3 nucleotides: TGCGCCAGCGGCCTCTCGGGGGGCACAGATACGCAGTATTTT. This encodes CASGLSGGTDTQYF. Together with reference TRBV5-1 and TRBJ2-3, the CDR3 gives the full variable domain: KAGVTQTPRYLIKTRGQQVTLSCSPISGHRSVSWYQQTPGQGLQFLFEYFSETQRNKGNFPGRFSGRQFSNSRSEMNVSTLELGDSALYLCASGLSGGTDTQYFGPGTRLTVL.

The chain has TRBV28 and TRBJ1-2, with D perhaps matching TRBD1 (5 bases). The V and J ends lost 7 bases and 5 bases respectively, with 17 bases between them. The CDR3 covers 14 residues. From germline, CDR1 is MDHEN and CDR2 SYDVKM. The CDR3 loop is CASTPTAGGYGYTF. As DNA, the CDR3 is TGTGCCAGCACCCCGACAGCCGGAGGGTATGGCTACACCTTC.

The V call is TRBV7-9, the J call TRBJ2-7; tentatively, D is TRBD1 (6 bases). Germline V lookup: CDR1 SEHNR, CDR2 FQNEAQ (reference sequence). Trimming removed 2 bases from V and 4 bases from J, with 12 bases in between. The CDR3 loop spans 14 amino acids. The CDR3 sequence is CASSLSRGGYEQYF. CDR3 sequence (DNA): TGTGCCAGCAGCTTAAGCAGGGGCGGATACGAGCAGTACTTC. Combining the CDR3 with reference TRBV7-9 and TRBJ2-7 gives the whole variable domain DTGVSQNPRHKITKRGQNVTFRCDPISEHNRLYWYRQTLGQGPEFLTYFQNEAQLEKSRLLSDRFSAERPKGSFSTLEIQRTEQGDSAMYLCASSLSRGGYEQYFGPGTRLTVT.

This clone was counted between two and nine times. This chain joins TRBV6-5 and TRBJ1-2, with 10 bases aligning to TRBD1. Germline V lookup: CDR1 MNHEY, CDR2 SVGAGI. The CDR3 consists of 14 residues. The ends lost 6 bases at V and 0 bases at J; junction bases unmatched: 1. The CDR3 sequence: CASRTGGANYGYTF. CDR3 DNA: TGTGCCAGCAGGACAGGGGGCGCTAACTATGGCTACACCTTC.

The chain has TRBV9 and TRBJ1-6; tentatively, D is TRBD1 (5 bases). The length of the CDR3 is 15 residues. CDR1 is SGDLS, CDR2 YYNGEE, per germline. V shed 7 bases and J shed 8 bases, with 19 bases lying between them. CDR3 residues: CASGRETGTYSPLHF. The CDR3 DNA follows: TGTGCCAGCGGACGGGAAACCGGGACTTATTCACCCCTCCACTTT.

This chain connects TRBV5-1 to TRBJ1-2, with D possibly TRBD1 on 6 matching bases. This CDR3 is 18 amino acids long. From germline, CDR1 is SGHRS and CDR2 YFSETQ. Trimming left V 3 bases short and J 4 bases short, with 25 bases between. This CDR3 is CASSSTLGAAAFSYGYTF. The CDR3 DNA follows: TGCGCCAGCAGCTCCACCCTGGGGGCAGCCGCATTCTCCTATGGCTACACCTTC.

The J gene is TRBJ1-1, the V gene TRBV9; D remains ambiguous. Germline CDR1 reads SGDLS; CDR2 reads YYNGEE. V was cut by 2 bases and J by 4 bases, with 9 bases left in between. This CDR3 comprises 13 residues. The CDR3 is CASSVSGSTEAFF. The CDR3 bases are TGTGCCAGCAGCGTCTCAGGTAGCACTGAAGCTTTCTTT.

The J gene is TRBJ2-3, the V gene TRBV4-2; TRBD2 might be the D (6 bases). This CDR3 has 17 amino acids. CDR1 is LGHNA and CDR2 is YNFKEQ in the germline V gene. Trimming shortened V by 2 bases and J by 1 base, and 16 bases separated the two germline ends. CDR3 residues: CASSQSAGTGGTDTQYF. CDR3 bases: TGTGCCAGCAGCCAATCCGCCGGGACTGGAGGCACAGATACGCAGTATTTT.

The chain has TRBV28 and TRBJ1-6, with 8 bases matching TRBD1. Trimming took 9 bases from V and 8 from J; bases not matched to a gene: 6. Germline assignment: CDR1 MDHEN and CDR2 SYDVKM. This CDR3 has 13 amino acids. Written as DNA, the CDR3 is TGTGCCAGTTTTCGGACAGGGTATTCACCCCTCCACTTT. It specifies CASFRTGYSPLHF.

The chain links TRBV5-5 to TRBJ2-7; tentatively, D is TRBD1 (6 bases). CDR1 and CDR2 (germline): SGHKS, YYEKEE (reference sequence). Trimming shortened V by 0 bases and J by 3 bases, and 10 bases separated the two germline ends. This CDR3 spans 14 amino acids. This chain's CDR3 is CASSLGQVDYEQYF. In DNA form, the CDR3 reads TGTGCCAGCAGCTTGGGACAGGTCGACTACGAGCAGTACTTC.

The chain links TRBV5-1 to TRBJ2-7, with TRBD2 identical over 11 bases. The germline V gene has CDR1 SGHRS and CDR2 YFSETQ. Losses at the gene ends were 1 base for V and 7 bases for J; bases not matched to a gene: 4. This CDR3 region has 14 residues. CDR3 DNA: TGCGCCAGCAGCTTGACTAGCGGGAGTATAGAGCAGTACTTC. Protein product: CASSLTSGSIEQYF.

V is TRBV4-2 and J is TRBJ2-7; D may be TRBD1 (5 bases). The V gene lost 1 base and the J gene lost 2 bases, with 12 bases spanning the gap. In germline, CDR1 is LGHNA, CDR2 YNFKEQ. The CDR3 is made up of 15 amino acids. The DNA of the CDR3 is TGTGCCAGCAGCCAAGGGGGCGAGATGACCTACGAGCAGTACTTC. Translating gives CASSQGGEMTYEQYF.